This T cell receptor beta chain was obtained from a study of regulatory T cells in long-lasting Graves disease. Study-wide points: Between persistent patients, about 2,800 public clonotypes were shared, exceeding the approximately 990 shared between new patients.

Worth noting for this clonotype: Its target is unknown.

Library construction for TCR beta used iRepertoire HTBI primers and Arm-PCR of CDR3 regions. TCRdb passed the multiplex PCR reads through MiXCR, listing each CDR3 protein once. The data hold 520,000 or so distinct CDR3 sequences, with approximately 12% observed a single time. The sample's time point: newly diagnosed GD, antithyroid drugs for less than 3 months. The TCR library was made from RNA extracted from PBMCs. EDTA tubes received around 9.9 milliliters of collected peripheral blood. Per the germline V gene, CDR1 is SQVTM and CDR2 is ANQGSEA. There are 14 residues in the CDR3. V was pared by 6 bases and J by 1 base, with 12 bases between. The data also belong to a second study, concerning T cells in Graves' hyperthyroidism and ophthalmopathy. That paper notes: With a duration under 2 months, the hyperthyroidism was newly diagnosed in patients aged 18 to 65. Researchers ran a first-round RT-PCR on the TCR CDR3 using the HTBI primer set.

J is TRBJ2-2 and V is TRBV29-1, with D perhaps TRBD1 (5 bases). Material: peripheral blood mononuclear cells (PBMCs), obtained at new diagnosis, from a patient treated with antithyroid drugs. The receptor comes from a woman in her 30s with Graves disease. The CDR3 here is CSVLTDWNTGELFF. DNA for the CDR3: TGCAGCGTGCTGACAGACTGGAACACCGGGGAGCTGTTTTTT.